Reported below is one T cell receptor (beta chain). Sequencing was performed with immunoSEQ multiplex PCR; in TCRdb, only in-frame clones are kept and a portion is missing. The sample has over 100,000 clones, about 88% seen once; the top ten hold about 2.9%. Time point reported: pretreatment peripheral blood. This entry belongs to a study of PD-L1 blockade in urothelial cancer. Across the study: Anywhere from 0 to 3 prior chemotherapy regimens had been received by patients. Blood was tested 3 weeks (second dose) and 6 weeks into treatment.

Germline V CDR1 and CDR2: LNHDA, SQIVND (reference sequence). This CDR3 has 15 amino acids. The V gene end was trimmed by 4 bases and the J gene end by 5 bases; junction bases not matched to a gene: 4. The sequence derives from a man between 50 and 59 years old with urothelial cancer. The material was PBMCs, obtained around atezolizumab (anti-PD-L1) treatment. This chain links TRBV19 with TRBJ2-3, with TRBD2 matching 12 bases. The CDR3 is CASSTSGRAIDTQYF. The CDR3 nucleotides read TGTGCCAGTAGTACTAGCGGGAGGGCCATAGATACGCAGTATTTT.